This T cell receptor beta chain is from a study of T-cell memory formation after mild COVID-19. Study-level results: Contracting CD4+ clones sat mainly in CM and EM; CD8+ in EMRA. The study detected some responding clones in pre-infection memory, suggesting cross-reactive memory joined. The authors did not confirm SARS-CoV-2 specificity of second-wave clones peaking day 37.

MiXCR was run by TCRdb on the 5' RACE reads, yielding one entry per CDR3 protein. This sample has roughly 300,000 distinct CDR3 sequences, with around 8% found just once. This CDR3 has 16 amino acids. V was cut by 7 bases and J by 7 bases, with 23 bases left in between. Germline CDR1 reads LNHDA; CDR2 reads SQIVND (reference sequence). This clonotype was seen more than once but under ten times. Its antigen remains unknown. The chain joins TRBV19 to TRBJ2-1; D remains unclear. Sequencing used PBMCs or a T cell subset sorted from them (not recorded which). The receptor's source is a young man who had mild COVID-19 (a few samples of this study predate the infection). Cell type and time point are not known. The CDR3 nucleotides read TGTGCCAGTAACCGGGCCGAAGCGAGTGGGAAGAATGAGCAGTTCTTC. Amino acid sequence: CASNRAEASGKNEQFF.